This entry lists 5 T cell receptor beta chains sequenced from one sample in a study of blood T cells in healthy people across ages. Alongside a J-beta primer mix, a sample-barcoded 5' primer served in a second PCR lasting roughly 6 to 11 cycles. TCRdb reprocessed the 5' RACE reads with MiXCR, giving one entry per CDR3 protein. The data contain around 1,700,000 distinct CDR3 sequences, under 30% of them singletons. The sequencing sample was made of blood. The receptors shown here come from a woman under 40 in good health.

V gene TRBV12-3 or TRBV12-4 combines with J gene TRBJ1-2; 11 nucleotides agree with TRBD1. The CDR3 is 15 residues long. V trimming: 6 bases; J trimming: 3 bases; junction bases outside the gene matches: 6. As DNA, the CDR3 is TGTGCCAGCAGCCAAAGGGGACAGGGGGACTATGGCTACACCTTC. Translated, it gives CASSQRGQGDYGYTF.

The sample holds one count of this clonotype. The chain couples TRBV10-3 to TRBJ2-2, with D maybe TRBD2 (6 bases). This CDR3 contains 14 residues. The V gene lost 5 bases and the J gene lost 4 bases, with 11 bases spanning the gap. Looked up from germline, CDR1 is ENHRY and CDR2 is SYGVKD. CDR3 sequence: CAISPGASTGELFF. The CDR3 DNA sequence: TGTGCCATCAGTCCGGGAGCCTCCACCGGGGAGCTGTTTTTT.

Of note for this clonotype: Possible read error: a much larger clone is one base away. This chain links TRBV10-3 with TRBJ2-7; D is perhaps TRBD1 or TRBD2 (8 bases each). The CDR3 loop spans 18 amino acids. Germline CDR1 and CDR2: ENHRY and SYGVKD. Trimming removed 3 bases at V and 7 bases at J, with 28 bases between. The CDR3 reads CAISDPGGGGRPSNEQYF. The CDR3 bases are TGTGCCATCAGTGACCCAGGGGGCGGGGGGAGACCCTCCAATGAGCAGTACTTC.

The chain employs TRBV18 and TRBJ1-5; 9 nucleotides line up with TRBD1. Losses at the gene ends were 6 bases for V and 4 bases for J; bases not matched to a gene: 7. Germline-derived CDR1 and CDR2 are KGHSH and LQKENI. The CDR3 spans 15 residues. CDR3 DNA sequence: TGTGCCAGCTCTGGGGGACAGGGAATTAATCAGCCCCAGCATTTT. Encoded protein: CASSGGQGINQPQHF.

The chain links TRBV4-1 to TRBJ2-1; the D gene is possibly TRBD1 (5 bases). The germline V gene encodes CDR1 MGHRA and CDR2 YSYEKL. The CDR3 loop spans 10 amino acids. The CDR3: CASKGIEQFF. The CDR3, as DNA: TGCGCTTCCAAGGGGATTGAGCAGTTCTTC.